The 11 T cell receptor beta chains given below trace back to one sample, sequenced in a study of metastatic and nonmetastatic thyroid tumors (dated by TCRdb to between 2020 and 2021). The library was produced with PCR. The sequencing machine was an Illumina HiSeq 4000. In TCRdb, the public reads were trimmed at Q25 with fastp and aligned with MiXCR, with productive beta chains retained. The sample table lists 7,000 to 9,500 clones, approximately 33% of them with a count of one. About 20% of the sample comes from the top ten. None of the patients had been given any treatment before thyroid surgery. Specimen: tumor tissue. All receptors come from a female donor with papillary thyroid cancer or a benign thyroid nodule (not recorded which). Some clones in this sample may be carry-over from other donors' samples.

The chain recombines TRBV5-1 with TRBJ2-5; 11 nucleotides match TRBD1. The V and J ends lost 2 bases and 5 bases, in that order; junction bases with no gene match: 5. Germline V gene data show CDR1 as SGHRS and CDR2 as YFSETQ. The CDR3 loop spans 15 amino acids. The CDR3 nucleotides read TGCGCCAGCAGCTTTGGGACAGGGGGTCGGGAGACCCAGTACTTC. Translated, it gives CASSFGTGGRETQYF.

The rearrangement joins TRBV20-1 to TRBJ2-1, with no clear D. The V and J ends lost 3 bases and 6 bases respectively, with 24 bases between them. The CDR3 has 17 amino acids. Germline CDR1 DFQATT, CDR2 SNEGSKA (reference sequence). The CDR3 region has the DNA TGCAGTGCTAGCACAACCTTCTCGAGCACAGCGTTCAATGAGCAGTTCTTC. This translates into CSASTTFSSTAFNEQFF.

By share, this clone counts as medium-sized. CDR3 DNA sequence: TGTGCCAGCTCACGAACGTGGACTAGCGGAGATACGCAGTATTTT. Amino acids: CASSRTWTSGDTQYF. The chain has TRBV18 and TRBJ2-3, with TRBD2 matching 10 bases. V shed 4 bases and J 5 bases; nucleotides not matched to a gene: 6. Germline loops: CDR1 KGHSH, CDR2 LQKENI. CDR3 size: 15 residues.

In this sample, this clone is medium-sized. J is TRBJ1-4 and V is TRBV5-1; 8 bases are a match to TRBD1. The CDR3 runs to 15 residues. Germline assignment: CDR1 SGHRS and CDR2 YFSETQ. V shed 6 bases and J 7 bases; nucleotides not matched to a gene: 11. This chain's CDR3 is CASTSGGYRAEKLFF. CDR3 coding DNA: TGCGCCAGCACCTCAGGGGGCTATAGAGCTGAAAAACTGTTTTTT.

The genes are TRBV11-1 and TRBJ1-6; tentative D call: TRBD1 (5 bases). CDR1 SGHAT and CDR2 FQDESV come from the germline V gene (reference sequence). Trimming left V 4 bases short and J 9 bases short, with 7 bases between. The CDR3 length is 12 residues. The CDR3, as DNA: TGTGCCAGCAGCTGGAGGGGTTCACCCCTCCACTTT. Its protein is CASSWRGSPLHF.

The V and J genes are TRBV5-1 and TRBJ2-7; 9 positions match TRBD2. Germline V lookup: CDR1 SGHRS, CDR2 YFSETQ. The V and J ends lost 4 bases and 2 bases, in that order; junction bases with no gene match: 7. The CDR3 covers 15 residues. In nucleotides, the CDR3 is TGCGCCAGCAGCGATACTAGCGGGTTCACCTACGAGCAGTACTTC. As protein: CASSDTSGFTYEQYF.

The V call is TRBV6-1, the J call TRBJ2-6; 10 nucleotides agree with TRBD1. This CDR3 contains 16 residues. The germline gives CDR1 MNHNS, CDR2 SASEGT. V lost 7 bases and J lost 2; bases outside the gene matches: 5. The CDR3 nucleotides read TGTGCCAGCAAAAAGACAGGGGGCACTGGGGCCAACGTCCTGACTTTC. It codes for CASKKTGGTGANVLTF.

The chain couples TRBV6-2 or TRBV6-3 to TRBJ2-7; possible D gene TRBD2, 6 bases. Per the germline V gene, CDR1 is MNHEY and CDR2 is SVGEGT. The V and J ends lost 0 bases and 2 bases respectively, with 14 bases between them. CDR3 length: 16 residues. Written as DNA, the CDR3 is TGTGCCAGCAGTTACTCGATTGGGGACTCTGCCTACGAGCAGTACTTC. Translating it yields CASSYSIGDSAYEQYF.

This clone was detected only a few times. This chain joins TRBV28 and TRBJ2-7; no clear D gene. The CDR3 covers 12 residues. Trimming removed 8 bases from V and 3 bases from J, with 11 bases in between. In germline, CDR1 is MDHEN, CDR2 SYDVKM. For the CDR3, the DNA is TGTGCCAGCGGGTTACAGATCTACGAGCAGTACTTC. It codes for CASGLQIYEQYF. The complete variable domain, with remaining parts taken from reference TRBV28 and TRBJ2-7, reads DVKVTQSSRYLVKRTGEKVFLECVQDMDHENMFWYRQDPGLGLRLIYFSYDVKMKEKGDIPEGYSVSREKKERFSLILESASTNQTSMYLCASGLQIYEQYFGPGTRLTVT.

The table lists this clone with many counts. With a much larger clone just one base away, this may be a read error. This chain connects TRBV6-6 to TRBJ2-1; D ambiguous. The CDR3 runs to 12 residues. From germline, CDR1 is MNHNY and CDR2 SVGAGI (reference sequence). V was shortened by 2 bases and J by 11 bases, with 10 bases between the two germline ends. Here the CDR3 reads CASSYEVGQQFF. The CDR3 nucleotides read TGTGCCAGCAGTTACGAGGTCGGGCAGCAGTTCTTC.

CDR3 sequence: CASSLVVITGELFF. The CDR3, as DNA: TGTGCCAGCAGCTTAGTCGTTATCACCGGGGAGCTGTTTTTT. This rearrangement joins TRBV11-2 to TRBJ2-2, with D hard to call. Trimming stripped 1 base from V and 4 bases from J, with 7 bases between. The CDR3 has 14 residues. Germline loops: CDR1 SGHAT, CDR2 FQNNGV.